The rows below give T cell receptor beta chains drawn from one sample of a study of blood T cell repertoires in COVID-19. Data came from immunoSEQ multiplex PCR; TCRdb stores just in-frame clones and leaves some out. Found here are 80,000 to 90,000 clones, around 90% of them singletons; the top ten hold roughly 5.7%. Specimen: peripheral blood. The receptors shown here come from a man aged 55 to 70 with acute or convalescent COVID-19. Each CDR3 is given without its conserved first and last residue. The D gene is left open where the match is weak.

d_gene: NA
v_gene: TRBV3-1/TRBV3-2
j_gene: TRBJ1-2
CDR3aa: ASSQGADGTPF

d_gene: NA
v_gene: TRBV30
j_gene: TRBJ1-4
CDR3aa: AWSVLSGEGEKLF

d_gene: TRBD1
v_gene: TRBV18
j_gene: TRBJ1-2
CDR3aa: ASSRRQLRTGGKEYGYT

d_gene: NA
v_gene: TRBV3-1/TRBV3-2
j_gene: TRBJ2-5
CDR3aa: ASSLGLEETQY

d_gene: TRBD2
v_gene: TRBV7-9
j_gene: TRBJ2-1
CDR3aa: ASSSGTSEGEQF

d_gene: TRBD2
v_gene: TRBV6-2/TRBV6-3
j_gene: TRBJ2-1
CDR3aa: ASSHSERGGKNEQF

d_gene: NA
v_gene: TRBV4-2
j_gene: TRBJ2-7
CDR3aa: ASSPGTHYEQY

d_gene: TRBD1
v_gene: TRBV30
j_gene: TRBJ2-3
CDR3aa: AWKTGTGFTDTQY

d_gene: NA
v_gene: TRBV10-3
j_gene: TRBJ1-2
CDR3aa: AIRIIRGGNYGYT

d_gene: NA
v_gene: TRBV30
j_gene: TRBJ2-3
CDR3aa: AWSVGQKTIRTDTQY

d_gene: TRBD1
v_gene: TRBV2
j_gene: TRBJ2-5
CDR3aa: ASSDDRGTQETQY

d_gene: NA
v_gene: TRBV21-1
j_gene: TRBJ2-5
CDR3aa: APSGGASSETQY

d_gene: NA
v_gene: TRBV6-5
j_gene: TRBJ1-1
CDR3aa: AEGKADTEAF

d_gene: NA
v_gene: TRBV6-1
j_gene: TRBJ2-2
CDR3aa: ASSDQGPTGELF

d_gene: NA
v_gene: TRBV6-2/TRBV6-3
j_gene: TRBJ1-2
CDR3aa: ASSSIGMNGYT

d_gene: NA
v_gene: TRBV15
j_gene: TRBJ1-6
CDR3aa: ATSRDGSRAGSPLH

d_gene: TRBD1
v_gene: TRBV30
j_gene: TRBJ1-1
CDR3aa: AWSSGGIAEAF

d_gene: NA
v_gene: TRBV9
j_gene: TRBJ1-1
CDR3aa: ASSVGSGGGNTEAF

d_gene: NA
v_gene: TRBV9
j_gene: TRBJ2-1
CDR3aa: ASSVGPLSEGSDYNEQF

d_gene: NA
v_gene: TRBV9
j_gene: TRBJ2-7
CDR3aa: ASSVAASSGYEQY

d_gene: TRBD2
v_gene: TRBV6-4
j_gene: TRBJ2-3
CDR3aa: ASSDVGLAGGRTDTQY

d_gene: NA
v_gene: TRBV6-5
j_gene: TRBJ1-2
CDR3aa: ASSYSGGGYT

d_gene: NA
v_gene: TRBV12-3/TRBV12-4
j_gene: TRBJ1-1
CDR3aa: ASSLRESTEAF

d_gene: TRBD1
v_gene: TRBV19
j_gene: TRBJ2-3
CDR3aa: ATRTGGTDTQY

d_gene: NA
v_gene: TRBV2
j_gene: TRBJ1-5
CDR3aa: ASSEALPVSNQPQH

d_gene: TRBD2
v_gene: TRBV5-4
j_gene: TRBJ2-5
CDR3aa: ASSFTSGDPQETQY

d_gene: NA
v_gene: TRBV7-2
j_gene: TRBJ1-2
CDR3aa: ASSLSGQNYGYT

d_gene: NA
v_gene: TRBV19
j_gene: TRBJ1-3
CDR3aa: ASSIPISGNTIY

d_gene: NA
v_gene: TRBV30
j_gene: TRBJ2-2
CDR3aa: AWSVITPNTGELF

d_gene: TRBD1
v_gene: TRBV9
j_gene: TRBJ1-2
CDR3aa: ASSVNTGEAA

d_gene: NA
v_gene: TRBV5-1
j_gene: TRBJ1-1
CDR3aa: ASSLLTRVGTEAF

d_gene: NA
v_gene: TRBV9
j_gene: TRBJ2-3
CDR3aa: ASSVLLAGTDTQY

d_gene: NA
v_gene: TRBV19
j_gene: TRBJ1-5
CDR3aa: ASSPGDNQPQH